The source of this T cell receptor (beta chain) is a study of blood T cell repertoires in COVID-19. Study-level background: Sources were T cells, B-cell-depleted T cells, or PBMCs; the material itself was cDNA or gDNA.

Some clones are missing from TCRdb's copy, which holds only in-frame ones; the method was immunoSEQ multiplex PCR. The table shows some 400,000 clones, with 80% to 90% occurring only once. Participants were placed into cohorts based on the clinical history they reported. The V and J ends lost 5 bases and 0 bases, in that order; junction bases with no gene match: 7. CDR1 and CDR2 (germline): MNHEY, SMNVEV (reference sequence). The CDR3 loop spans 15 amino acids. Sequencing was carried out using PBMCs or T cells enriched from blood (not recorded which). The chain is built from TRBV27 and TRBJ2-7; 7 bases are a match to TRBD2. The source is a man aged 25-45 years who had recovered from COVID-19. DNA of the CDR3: TGTGCCAGCAGTGCCACCGGCGGGAGCTCCTACGAGCAGTACTTC. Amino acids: CASSATGGSSYEQYF.